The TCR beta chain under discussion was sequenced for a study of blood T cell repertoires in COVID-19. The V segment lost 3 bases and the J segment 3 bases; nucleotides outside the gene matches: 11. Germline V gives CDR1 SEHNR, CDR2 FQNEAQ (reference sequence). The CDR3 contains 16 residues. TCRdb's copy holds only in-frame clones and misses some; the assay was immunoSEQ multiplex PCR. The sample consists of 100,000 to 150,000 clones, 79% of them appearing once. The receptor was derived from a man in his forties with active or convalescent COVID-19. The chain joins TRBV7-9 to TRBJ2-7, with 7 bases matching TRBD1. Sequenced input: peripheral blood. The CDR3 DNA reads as TGTGCCAGCAGCTTGAATTTCGGACAGGACCTCTACGAGCAGTACTTC. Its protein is CASSLNFGQDLYEQYF.